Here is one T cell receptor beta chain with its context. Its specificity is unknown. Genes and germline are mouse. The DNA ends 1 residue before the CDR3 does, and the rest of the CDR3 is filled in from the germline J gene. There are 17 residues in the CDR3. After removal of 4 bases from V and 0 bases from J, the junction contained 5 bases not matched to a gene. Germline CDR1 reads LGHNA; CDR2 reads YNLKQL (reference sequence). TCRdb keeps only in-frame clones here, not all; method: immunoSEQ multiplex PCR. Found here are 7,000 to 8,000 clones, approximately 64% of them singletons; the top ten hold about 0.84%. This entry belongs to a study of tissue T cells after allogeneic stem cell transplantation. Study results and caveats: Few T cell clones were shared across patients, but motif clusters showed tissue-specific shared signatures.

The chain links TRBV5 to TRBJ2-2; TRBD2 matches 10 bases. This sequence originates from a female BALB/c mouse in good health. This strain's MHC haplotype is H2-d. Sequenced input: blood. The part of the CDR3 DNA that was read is TGTGCCAGCAGCCCGGGACTGGGGTCTGCAAACACCGGGCAGCTCTAC. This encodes CASSPGLGSANTGQLY. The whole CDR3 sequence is CASSPGLGSANTGQLYF.